Each of the 27 T cell receptor beta chains below was sequenced from the same sample in a study of cytomegalovirus exposure and HLA in healthy donors. Primers included in the PCR were 60 Vbeta and 13 Jbeta primers. TCRdb keeps only in-frame clones here, not all; method: immunoSEQ multiplex PCR. This table holds some 190,000 clones, 9.5% found once. Sequences were obtained from PBMCs. These receptors all come from a woman in her twenties or thirties in good health and CMV-seropositive.

This clone was counted a few times. J is TRBJ1-5 and V is TRBV19; unclear D gene. CDR1 and CDR2 from the germline V gene are LNHDA and SQIVND (reference sequence). This CDR3 has 16 amino acids. The germline V and J ends were trimmed by 4 bases and 2 bases, with 15 bases remaining between them. The CDR3 coding sequence is TGTGCCAGTAGTAGGACTCCCGCAAGGGGCAATCAGCCCCAGCATTTT. Translating gives CASSRTPARGNQPQHF.

This clone was detected only a few times. The J gene is TRBJ2-3, the V gene TRBV29-1, with a possible D match to TRBD2 (5 bases). Germline V lookup: CDR1 SQVTM, CDR2 ANQGSEA. V was pared by 5 bases and J by 6 bases, with 12 bases between. The CDR3 sequence is 12 residues long. The CDR3 here is CSVHPTGDTQYF. CDR3 sequence (DNA): TGCAGCGTTCATCCGACGGGGGATACGCAGTATTTT.

The sample holds a few counts of this clone. The CDR3 region has the DNA TGTGCCAGCAGCTTAGCACCGGGACAGGGGGTTACCTACGAGCAGTACTTC. Translation: CASSLAPGQGVTYEQYF. The genes are TRBV7-6 and TRBJ2-7; TRBD1 aligns across 11 bases. Germline V lookup: CDR1 SGHVS, CDR2 FNYEAQ. The CDR3 contains 17 residues. Trimming removed 0 bases from V and 2 bases from J; junction bases left unmatched: 6.

This clone was seen more than once but under ten times. The chain has TRBV9 and TRBJ1-4; TRBD1 might be the D (6 bases). V was shortened by 0 bases and J by 3 bases, with 12 bases between the two germline ends. CDR1 is SGDLS, CDR2 YYNGEE, per germline. This CDR3 has 16 residues. In DNA form, the CDR3 reads TGTGCCAGCAGCGTAGGGGCAGGGGTAGCTAATGAAAAACTGTTTTTT. It codes for CASSVGAGVANEKLFF. Full variable domain (missing parts from reference TRBV9 and TRBJ1-4): DSGVTQTPKHLITATGQRVTLRCSPRSGDLSVYWYQQSLDQGLQFLIQYYNGEERAKGNILERFSAQQFPDLHSELNLSSLELGDSALYFCASSVGAGVANEKLFFGSGTQLSVL.

This clone has a handful of counts. The chain carries TRBV7-2 and TRBJ2-5; TRBD2 aligns across 12 bases. TRBJ2-7 explains the end of the DNA better; the J call may be wrong. The CDR3 has 14 residues. The germline CDR1 and CDR2 sequences are SGHTA and FQGNSA. The CDR3 DNA reads TGTGCCAGCAGCCGGACTAGCGGGGTCTACGAGCAGTACTTC. The encoded protein is CASSRTSGVYEQYF.

This clone has a handful of counts. The chain links TRBV5-3 to TRBJ1-2; D gene uncertain. TRBV5-3 is an ORF, with its function uncertain. This CDR3 has 13 amino acids. Between the trimmed V and J ends, which lost 0 bases and 4 bases, there was a span of 7 bases. CDR3 loop: CARSLGTGYGYTF. The CDR3 DNA sequence: TGTGCCAGAAGCTTGGGGACTGGCTATGGCTACACCTTC.

This clone was observed a handful of times. The chain has TRBV6-4 and TRBJ2-7, with 9 nucleotides matching TRBD1. Germline CDR1 reads MRHNA; CDR2 reads SNTAGT. The V and J ends lost 6 bases and 6 bases, in that order; junction bases with no gene match: 9. This CDR3 is built from 14 residues. CDR3 nucleotides: TGTGCCAGCAGCCCGGACAGGGGACCCCCCGAGCAGTACTTC. This codes for CASSPDRGPPEQYF.

CDR3 amino acids: CASSSGQGRVADTQYF. CDR3 bases: TGTGCCAGCAGCTCTGGACAGGGGAGGGTGGCAGATACGCAGTATTTT. The chain employs TRBV7-3 and TRBJ2-3; 9 nucleotides agree with TRBD1. Germline V gives CDR1 SGHTA, CDR2 FQGTGA. J lost 4 bases, V lost 4 bases, and 9 bases had no gene match. CDR3 length: 16 residues.

This chain connects TRBV9 to TRBJ2-5; TRBD2 matches 10 bases. Germline assignment: CDR1 SGDLS and CDR2 YYNGEE. With V trimmed by 0 bases and J by 13 bases, 9 bases remained unmatched. This CDR3 is built from 14 residues. The CDR3 reads CASSVEGLAGVRYF. The CDR3 nucleotides read TGTGCCAGCAGCGTAGAAGGCCTAGCGGGAGTGCGGTACTTC. Together with reference TRBV9 and TRBJ2-5, the CDR3 gives the full variable domain: DSGVTQTPKHLITATGQRVTLRCSPRSGDLSVYWYQQSLDQGLQFLIQYYNGEERAKGNILERFSAQQFPDLHSELNLSSLELGDSALYFCASSVEGLAGVRYFGPGTRLLVL.

V is TRBV5-1 and J is TRBJ2-7, with D possibly TRBD2 on 5 matching bases. V gave up 1 base and J gave up 4 bases, with 15 bases separating them. There are 15 residues in the CDR3. The germline V gene has CDR1 SGHRS and CDR2 YFSETQ. The CDR3 loop is CASSLRRAEAYEQYF. The CDR3 DNA reads as TGCGCCAGCAGCTTGCGACGAGCGGAGGCTTACGAGCAGTACTTC.

Only a few counts were recorded for this clone. The chain carries TRBV19 and TRBJ2-7; D is ambiguous. Germline CDR1 is LNHDA and CDR2 is SQIVND (reference sequence). Trimming took off 5 bases at V and 7 bases at J, with 9 bases between the two ends. CDR3 length: 11 residues. The CDR3 protein is CASSQATEQYF. The CDR3 DNA sequence: TGTGCCAGTAGTCAAGCGACGGAGCAGTACTTC.

This clone was seen a handful of times. This chain links TRBV18 with TRBJ2-7, with 7 bases matching TRBD1. The germline V gene has CDR1 KGHSH and CDR2 LQKENI. Germline trimming cut 5 bases from V and 0 bases from J; bases unmatched to any gene: 4. The CDR3 runs to 14 residues. The CDR3 nucleotides read TGTGCCAGCTCAGGGTCAGGGGGCTCCTACGAGCAGTACTTC. Protein sequence: CASSGSGGSYEQYF.

V usage is TRBV11-2 and J usage is TRBJ2-7; 8 bases fit TRBD1. Trimming cost V 1 base and J 4 bases; bases outside gene matches: 6. CDR3 length: 15 residues. Germline CDR1 is SGHAT and CDR2 is FQNNGV. CDR3 nucleotide sequence: TGTGCCAGCAGCTTAGTTCCCGGACAGGGTTACGAGCAGTACTTC. Translated: CASSLVPGQGYEQYF.

The rearrangement uses TRBV7-2 and TRBJ2-7, with D maybe TRBD2 (6 bases). From germline, CDR1 is SGHTA and CDR2 FQGNSA. The CDR3 runs 15 residues. V gave up 3 bases and J gave up 2 bases, with 14 bases separating them. The CDR3 loop reads CASSLSSATPYEQYF. CDR3 DNA: TGTGCCAGCAGCTTGTCTAGCGCCACCCCCTACGAGCAGTACTTC.

Only a few counts were recorded for this clone. V gene TRBV6-1 combines with J gene TRBJ2-7, with 11 bases fitting TRBD1. The CDR3 runs to 14 residues. After removal of 1 base from V and 13 bases from J, the junction contained 9 bases not matched to a gene. The germline gives CDR1 MNHNS, CDR2 SASEGT. The CDR3 DNA is TGTGCCAGCAGTGAAGTTGGGACAGGGGGGGCCCTTTACTTC. Translating gives CASSEVGTGGALYF.

V and J are TRBV30 and TRBJ1-3; no clear D gene. The germline CDR1 and CDR2 sequences are GTSNPN and SVGIG (reference sequence). Trimming left V 4 bases short and J 1 base short, with 11 bases between. The CDR3 length is 14 residues. The CDR3 loop reads CAWIGGWSGNTIYF. In nucleotides, the CDR3 is TGTGCCTGGATAGGAGGATGGTCTGGAAACACCATATATTTT.

Only a few counts were recorded for this clone. The V and J genes are TRBV29-1 and TRBJ2-6, with 7 bases lining up with TRBD2. The V gene end was trimmed by 3 bases and the J gene end by 4 bases; junction bases not matched to a gene: 3. The CDR3 consists of 14 residues. Germline V gene data show CDR1 as SQVTM and CDR2 as ANQGSEA. CDR3 bases: TGCAGCGTTGAGGGAGGGTCCGGGGCCAACGTCCTGACTTTC. Translated: CSVEGGSGANVLTF.

The chain is built from TRBV5-1 and TRBJ2-7; TRBD1 aligns across 8 bases. The CDR3 consists of 14 residues. J lost 4 bases, V lost 4 bases, and 7 bases had no gene match. Germline V gene lookup returns CDR1 SGHRS and CDR2 YFSETQ. The CDR3 coding sequence is TGCGCCAGCAGCCCAGGGGGCTTGAAATACGAGCAGTACTTC. This translates into CASSPGGLKYEQYF.

This clone has more than one count but fewer than ten. V and J are TRBV11-2 and TRBJ2-3; possible D gene TRBD1, 5 bases. The CDR3 length is 15 residues. CDR1 and CDR2 (germline): SGHAT, FQNNGV. Trimming took off 4 bases at V and 0 bases at J, with 11 bases between the two ends. The CDR3 DNA reads as TGTGCCAGCAGCTCAGGGTGGTCTAGCACAGATACGCAGTATTTT. Encoded protein: CASSSGWSSTDTQYF.

In its sample, this clone was seen a few times. This chain connects TRBV5-4 to TRBJ2-2; 7 bases are a match to TRBD2. The CDR3 runs to 15 residues. Unmatched junction bases numbered 4, after V lost 3 bases and J lost 2 bases. Germline CDR1 reads SGHNT; CDR2 reads YYREEE (reference sequence). The CDR3 loop reads CASSSLALNTGELFF. The DNA for the CDR3 is TGTGCCAGCAGCTCACTAGCGCTTAACACCGGGGAGCTGTTTTTT.

The V call is TRBV6-1, the J call TRBJ2-7; D gene ambiguous. In germline, CDR1 is MNHNS, CDR2 SASEGT. With 6 bases removed from V and 6 bases from J, the gap between germline ends came to 15 bases. The CDR3 spans 13 residues. The CDR3 DNA is TGTGCCAGCAGCCAATACCCCGGGTCCGAGCAGTACTTC. It codes for CASSQYPGSEQYF.

This chain links TRBV4-1 with TRBJ2-6, with 12 nucleotides matching TRBD1. Losses at the gene ends were 1 base for V and 4 bases for J; bases not matched to a gene: 5. The CDR3 runs to 18 residues. Germline CDR1 reads MGHRA; CDR2 reads YSYEKL. The CDR3 reads CASSQAPGQGAGANVLTF. CDR3 nucleotide sequence: TGCGCCAGCAGCCAAGCTCCGGGACAGGGGGCCGGGGCCAACGTCCTGACTTTC.

In its sample, this clone was seen a few times. The V call is TRBV28, the J call TRBJ1-1; D uncertain. Germline loops: CDR1 MDHEN, CDR2 SYDVKM. This CDR3 is built from 14 residues. Trimming took 2 bases from V and 0 from J, leaving 7 bases between them. The CDR3 region is CASSLSRLNTEAFF. The CDR3 nucleotides are TGTGCCAGCAGTTTAAGCAGGTTGAACACTGAAGCTTTCTTT. The full variable domain, with the rest looked up from reference TRBV28 and TRBJ1-1, is DVKVTQSSRYLVKRTGEKVFLECVQDMDHENMFWYRQDPGLGLRLIYFSYDVKMKEKGDIPEGYSVSREKKERFSLILESASTNQTSMYLCASSLSRLNTEAFFGQGTRLTVV.

There are a few counts of this clone. This chain joins TRBV11-2 and TRBJ1-2; D is perhaps TRBD1 (5 bases). The CDR3 is 16 amino acids. The germline V gene has CDR1 SGHAT and CDR2 FQNNGV. V lost 1 base, J lost 4 bases, and 16 bases lay in between. This CDR3 reads CASSLGPRGTPYGYTF. The CDR3 DNA sequence: TGTGCCAGCAGCTTAGGTCCCCGGGGGACGCCCTATGGCTACACCTTC.

This clone was picked up a small number of times. This chain connects TRBV27 to TRBJ2-5; D possibly corresponds to TRBD2 (6 bases). CDR3 length: 13 amino acids. Germline CDR1 is MNHEY and CDR2 is SMNVEV (reference sequence). Trimming removed 3 bases from V and 4 bases from J, with 9 bases in between. This CDR3 is CASSFGGSETQYF. DNA for the CDR3: TGTGCCAGCAGTTTTGGGGGGTCAGAGACCCAGTACTTC.

V is TRBV7-6 and J is TRBJ2-5, with 7 bases matching TRBD2. The CDR3 is 15 amino acids. Germline V lookup: CDR1 SGHVS, CDR2 FNYEAQ. Trimming at V came to 3 bases and at J to 3 bases, leaving 7 bases not matched to a gene. The CDR3 spells CASSFAPSGKETQYF. The CDR3 DNA reads as TGTGCCAGCAGCTTTGCCCCTAGCGGAAAAGAGACCCAGTACTTC.

V and J are TRBV5-1 and TRBJ1-2, with TRBD1 matching over 8 bases. From germline, CDR1 is SGHRS and CDR2 YFSETQ. The V gene end was trimmed by 4 bases and the J gene end by 0 bases; junction bases not matched to a gene: 5. The CDR3 consists of 15 residues. The CDR3: CASSEGTGPNYGYTF. The CDR3 nucleotides are TGCGCCAGCAGCGAAGGGACAGGCCCTAACTATGGCTACACCTTC.